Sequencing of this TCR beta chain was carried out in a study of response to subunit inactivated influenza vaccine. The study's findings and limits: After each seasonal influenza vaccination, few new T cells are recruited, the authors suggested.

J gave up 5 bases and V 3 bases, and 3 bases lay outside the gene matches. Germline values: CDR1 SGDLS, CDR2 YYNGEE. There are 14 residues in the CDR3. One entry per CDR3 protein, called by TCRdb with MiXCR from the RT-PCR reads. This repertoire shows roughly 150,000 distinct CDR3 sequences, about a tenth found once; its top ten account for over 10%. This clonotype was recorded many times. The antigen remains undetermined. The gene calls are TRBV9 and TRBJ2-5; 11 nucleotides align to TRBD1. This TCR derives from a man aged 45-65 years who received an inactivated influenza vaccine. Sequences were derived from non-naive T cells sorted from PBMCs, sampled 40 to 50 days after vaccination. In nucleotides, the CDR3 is TGTGCCAGCAGCGGGACAGGGGGCAGTGAGACCCAGTACTTC. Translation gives CASSGTGGSETQYF.